The rows below give T cell receptor beta chains drawn from one sample of a study of control samples from healthy donors and cancer patients. Sequencing was performed with immunoSEQ multiplex PCR; in TCRdb, only in-frame clones are kept and a portion is missing. The data contain approximately 170,000 clones, about 90% of them singletons. The sequenced sample consisted of blood. Every receptor here comes from a woman between 25 and 40 years old in good health. Each CDR3 is given with its conserved first and last residue. D genes are given only for firm matches. Clone size is not always given. Where it is, it says once, few, many or a class for expanded clones.

CDR3 protein: CASSEVSGINEQFF; CDR3 DNA: TGTGCCAGCAGTGAAGTTAGCGGGATCAATGAGCAGTTCTTC; V gene: TRBV2; D gene: TRBD2; J gene: TRBJ2-1; clone size: once
CDR3 protein: CSVEELGTENEKLFF; CDR3 DNA: TGCAGCGTTGAAGAACTCGGGACAGAGAATGAAAAACTGTTTTTT; V gene: TRBV29-1; D gene: TRBD1; J gene: TRBJ1-4; clone size: NA
CDR3 protein: CASSFSWSETQYF; CDR3 DNA: TGTGCCAGCAGCTTCAGTTGGTCGGAGACCCAGTACTTC; V gene: TRBV5-5; D gene: NA; J gene: TRBJ2-5; clone size: NA
CDR3 protein: CASTLGGQGSQPQHF; CDR3 DNA: TGTGCCAGCACCTTAGGGGGACAGGGAAGTCAGCCCCAGCATTTT; V gene: TRBV28; D gene: TRBD1; J gene: TRBJ1-5; clone size: NA
CDR3 protein: CATSRGRGQFLYEQYF; CDR3 DNA: TGTGCCACCAGCAGAGGCCGTGGACAGTTTCTCTACGAGCAGTACTTC; V gene: TRBV15; D gene: NA; J gene: TRBJ2-7; clone size: NA
CDR3 protein: CASSVAQGQETQYF; CDR3 DNA: TGTGCCAGCAGCGTAGCGCAGGGGCAAGAGACCCAGTACTTC; V gene: TRBV9; D gene: NA; J gene: TRBJ2-5; clone size: NA
CDR3 protein: CASSQDRTPYYEQYF; CDR3 DNA: TGCGCCAGCAGCCAAGATCGGACCCCCTACTACGAGCAGTACTTC; V gene: TRBV4-3; D gene: NA; J gene: TRBJ2-7; clone size: NA
CDR3 protein: CSVALAGDYNEQFF; CDR3 DNA: TGCAGCGTAGCACTAGCGGGAGACTACAATGAGCAGTTCTTC; V gene: TRBV29-1; D gene: TRBD2; J gene: TRBJ2-1; clone size: NA
CDR3 protein: CASKGQENQPQHF; CDR3 DNA: TGTGCCAGCAAGGGACAGGAGAATCAGCCCCAGCATTTT; V gene: TRBV2; D gene: TRBD1; J gene: TRBJ1-5; clone size: NA
CDR3 protein: CATSDRGLASQETQYF; CDR3 DNA: TGTGCCACCAGTGACCGCGGACTAGCGAGCCAAGAGACCCAGTACTTC; V gene: TRBV24-1; D gene: TRBD2; J gene: TRBJ2-5; clone size: NA
CDR3 protein: CASSGRDRGPGGELFF; CDR3 DNA: TGTGCCAGCAGTGGACGGGACAGGGGGCCGGGCGGGGAGCTGTTTTTT; V gene: TRBV28; D gene: TRBD1; J gene: TRBJ2-2; clone size: once
CDR3 protein: CASSLGRPLGSYNEQFF; CDR3 DNA: TGTGCCAGCAGCTTAGGGCGGCCCCTAGGGTCCTACAATGAGCAGTTCTTC; V gene: TRBV7-2; D gene: NA; J gene: TRBJ2-1; clone size: once
CDR3 protein: CASSLVIGQTQETQYF; CDR3 DNA: TGTGCCAGCAGCTTAGTCATCGGACAGACCCAAGAGACCCAGTACTTC; V gene: TRBV7-2; D gene: NA; J gene: TRBJ2-5; clone size: NA
CDR3 protein: CASSLLQQGAVDTQYF; CDR3 DNA: TGCGCCAGCAGCCTACTACAACAGGGGGCAGTAGATACGCAGTATTTT; V gene: TRBV5-1; D gene: TRBD1; J gene: TRBJ2-3; clone size: NA
CDR3 protein: CASSLAKGTYEQYF; CDR3 DNA: TGCGCCAGCAGCTTGGCGAAGGGAACCTACGAGCAGTACTTC; V gene: TRBV5-1; D gene: NA; J gene: TRBJ2-7; clone size: NA
CDR3 protein: CASSDRGAATEAFF; CDR3 DNA: TGTGCCAGCAGCGATAGGGGGGCAGCCACTGAAGCTTTCTTT; V gene: TRBV6-5; D gene: NA; J gene: TRBJ1-1; clone size: once
CDR3 protein: CASSFGGPEQYF; CDR3 DNA: TGTGCCAGCAGTTTTGGAGGGCCCGAGCAGTACTTC; V gene: TRBV28; D gene: NA; J gene: TRBJ2-7; clone size: NA
CDR3 protein: CASSETSGTQETQYF; CDR3 DNA: TGTGCCAGCAGCGAAACTAGCGGGACTCAAGAGACCCAGTACTTC; V gene: TRBV9; D gene: TRBD2; J gene: TRBJ2-5; clone size: once
CDR3 protein: CASSPGLGNEQFF; CDR3 DNA: TGTGCCAGCAGTCCGGGATTGGGCAATGAGCAGTTCTTC; V gene: TRBV28; D gene: NA; J gene: TRBJ2-1; clone size: NA